Presented here are 11 T cell receptor beta chains from one specimen sequenced in a study of cytomegalovirus exposure and HLA in healthy donors. It was with 60 Vbeta and 13 Jbeta primers that the PCR ran. Profiled with immunoSEQ multiplex PCR; TCRdb holds only in-frame clones, not every one. Its table lists approximately 110,000 clones. Source material: PBMCs. The receptors shown here come from a young man in good health and CMV-seronegative.

This rearrangement joins TRBV27 to TRBJ2-3, with D unclear. This CDR3 contains 12 residues. Trimming left V 1 base short and J 6 bases short, with 5 bases between. Germline assignment: CDR1 MNHEY and CDR2 SMNVEV (reference sequence). The CDR3 DNA follows: TGTGCCAGCAGTTTATTCGGGGATACGCAGTATTTT. This encodes CASSLFGDTQYF.

The V and J genes are TRBV5-5 and TRBJ2-5; D is possibly TRBD2 (5 bases). V was shortened by 4 bases and J by 2 bases, with 15 bases between the two germline ends. The CDR3 covers 15 residues. Germline values: CDR1 SGHKS, CDR2 YYEKEE (reference sequence). CDR3 in amino acids: CASSLWTRPQETQYF. In DNA, the CDR3 is TGTGCCAGCAGCCTCTGGACTCGACCACAAGAGACCCAGTACTTC.

The J gene is TRBJ2-3, the V gene TRBV6-1; TRBD2 matches at 7 bases. From germline, CDR1 is MNHNS and CDR2 SASEGT. J gave up 3 bases and V 2 bases, and 5 bases lay outside the gene matches. The CDR3 is made up of 15 amino acids. DNA of the CDR3: TGTGCCAGCAGTGAATCGAGGGGAGGGACAGATACGCAGTATTTT. It specifies CASSESRGGTDTQYF.

The chain recombines TRBV6-6 with TRBJ2-5; the D gene is possibly TRBD2 (5 bases). V shed 1 base and J shed 4 bases, with 13 bases lying between them. The germline V gene has CDR1 MNHNY and CDR2 SVGAGI (reference sequence). The CDR3 loop spans 15 amino acids. CDR3 loop: CASSYFPGGGETQYF. The CDR3 region has the DNA TGTGCCAGCAGTTACTTTCCTGGAGGTGGAGAGACCCAGTACTTC.

The rearrangement joins TRBV6-4 to TRBJ2-3; the D gene is possibly TRBD2 (7 bases). The CDR3 covers 15 residues. The V end lost 3 bases, the J end lost 3 bases, and 13 bases lay between the germline ends. Germline V gene sequence: CDR1 MRHNA, CDR2 SNTAGT. DNA for the CDR3: TGTGCCAGCAGTGAGCAAGGGGGGGGTACAGATACGCAGTATTTT. It specifies CASSEQGGGTDTQYF.

Here the CDR3 reads CASSGSGTRAYEQYF. The CDR3 DNA sequence: TGTGCCAGCAGTGGTAGCGGGACCCGTGCCTACGAGCAGTACTTC. The chain uses TRBV25-1 and TRBJ2-7; 8 nucleotides agree with TRBD2. CDR3 size: 15 residues. Germline-derived CDR1 and CDR2 are MGHDK and SYGVNS. The V segment lost 4 bases and the J segment 2 bases; nucleotides outside the gene matches: 7.

The chain is built from TRBV6-7 and TRBJ2-5, with 7 bases identical to TRBD1. TRBV6-7 is given ORF status, its function remaining uncertain. This CDR3 region has 15 residues. The V and J ends lost 10 bases and 4 bases, in that order; junction bases with no gene match: 15. CDR3 nucleotide sequence: TGTGCCAACATCTGGACAGGACCCGTTCGAGAGACCCAGTACTTC. Its translation: CANIWTGPVRETQYF.

This rearrangement joins TRBV29-1 to TRBJ2-3; D gene unclear. CDR1 and CDR2 from the germline V gene are SQVTM and ANQGSEA. This CDR3 spans 12 amino acids. Deletions cut 3 bases from V and 1 base from J, with 5 bases between. The CDR3 DNA sequence: TGCAGCGTTGATCTAGGCACAGATACGCAGTATTTT. Its translation is CSVDLGTDTQYF.

The chain links TRBV19 to TRBJ2-1; 12 bases are a match to TRBD1. Germline V gene data show CDR1 as LNHDA and CDR2 as SQIVND (reference sequence). Losses at the gene ends were 3 bases for V and 8 bases for J; bases not matched to a gene: 5. CDR3 length equals 15 residues. In DNA form, the CDR3 reads TGTGCCAGTAGTATCTACGGGACAGGGGGCGATGAGCAGTTCTTC. It specifies CASSIYGTGGDEQFF.

The chain recombines TRBV28 with TRBJ1-1, with D perhaps matching TRBD1 (5 bases). CDR1 and CDR2 from the germline V gene are MDHEN and SYDVKM. Trimming took off 6 bases at V and 5 bases at J, with 7 bases between the two ends. The CDR3 has 11 amino acids. CDR3 nucleotides: TGTGCCAGCAGGGGGGGTACTGAAGCTTTCTTT. This gives the protein CASRGGTEAFF.

The chain combines TRBV7-8 with TRBJ2-7, with D perhaps TRBD2 (6 bases). Trimming removed 1 base from V and 7 bases from J, with 17 bases in between. The V gene's germline CDR1 is SGHVS and CDR2 FQNEAQ. The CDR3 has 15 amino acids. CDR3 protein: CASSLDSARAGEQYF. CDR3 nucleotides: TGTGCCAGCAGCTTAGATTCGGCCAGGGCGGGGGAGCAGTACTTC.